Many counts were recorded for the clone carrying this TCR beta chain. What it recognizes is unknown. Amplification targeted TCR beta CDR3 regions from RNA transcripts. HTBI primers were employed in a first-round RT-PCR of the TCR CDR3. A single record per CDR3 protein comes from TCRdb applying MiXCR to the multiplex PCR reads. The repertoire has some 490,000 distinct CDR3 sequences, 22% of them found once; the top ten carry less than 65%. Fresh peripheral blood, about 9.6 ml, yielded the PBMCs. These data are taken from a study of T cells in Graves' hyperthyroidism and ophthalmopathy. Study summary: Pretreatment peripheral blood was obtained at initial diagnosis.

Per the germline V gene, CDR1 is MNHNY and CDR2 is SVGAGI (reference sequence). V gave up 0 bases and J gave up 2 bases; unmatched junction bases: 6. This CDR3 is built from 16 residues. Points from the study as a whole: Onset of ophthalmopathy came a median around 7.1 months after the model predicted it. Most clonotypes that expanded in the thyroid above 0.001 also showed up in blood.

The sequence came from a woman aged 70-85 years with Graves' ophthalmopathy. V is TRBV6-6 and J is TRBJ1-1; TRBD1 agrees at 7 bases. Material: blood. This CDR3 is CASSYSEGAPNTEAFF. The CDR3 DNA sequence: TGTGCCAGCAGTTACTCGGAGGGGGCTCCCAACACTGAAGCTTTCTTT.